This is a list of T cell receptor beta chains from one sample in a study of T cell responses to AZD1222 COVID-19 vaccine. Measured with immunoSEQ multiplex PCR; TCRdb has only the in-frame clones, and not every one. The sample consists of 100,000 to 150,000 clones, approximately 85% of them appearing once. The source was peripheral blood, collected on day 0 of AZD1222 vaccination. These receptors originate from an adult in good health. The conserved cysteine and the conserved F or W are not part of the CDR3 here. Some rows mark clone size as missing; the rest say once, few, many or name a class of expanded clone.

V gene: TRBV29-1
clone size: few
CDR3 protein: SVEGGTFGYT

V gene: TRBV29-1
clone size: -
CDR3 protein: SGDIGAYRLHNEQF

V gene: TRBV6-6
clone size: -
CDR3 protein: ASSYGQGRSVEKLF

V gene: TRBV10-1
clone size: few
CDR3 protein: ASSEQGVSGNTIY

V gene: TRBV30
clone size: -
CDR3 protein: ACSVPGQVLNQPQH

V gene: TRBV18
clone size: -
CDR3 protein: ASSLALRETQY

V gene: TRBV20-1
clone size: -
CDR3 protein: SASNPGSGSYEQY

V gene: TRBV6-5
clone size: -
CDR3 protein: ASSYSRRDTTEAF

V gene: TRBV25-1
clone size: -
CDR3 protein: ASSFRGIGGEQF

V gene: TRBV19
clone size: -
CDR3 protein: ASSPAGYAYEQY

V gene: TRBV29-1
clone size: once
CDR3 protein: SASAAMNTEAF

V gene: TRBV28
clone size: -
CDR3 protein: ASRKTGRTEAF

V gene: TRBV6-5
clone size: -
CDR3 protein: ASRRGPVNSPLH

V gene: TRBV28
clone size: once
CDR3 protein: ASSLWGNNNYGYT

V gene: TRBV27
clone size: -
CDR3 protein: ASSLNRRGYEQY

V gene: TRBV6-1
clone size: -
CDR3 protein: ASSDRARGNVNYGYT

V gene: TRBV9
clone size: -
CDR3 protein: ASSAGQVNQPQH

V gene: TRBV3-1/TRBV3-2
clone size: -
CDR3 protein: ASSQVEGANGYT

V gene: TRBV24-1
clone size: -
CDR3 protein: ATSDFPGQGNTGELF

V gene: TRBV3-1/TRBV3-2
clone size: -
CDR3 protein: ASSQAGTGGNEQY

V gene: TRBV11-2
clone size: -
CDR3 protein: ASSLEYNQPQH

V gene: TRBV27
clone size: once
CDR3 protein: ASSVPGVSPLH

V gene: TRBV11-3
clone size: -
CDR3 protein: ASSRTGGEQY

V gene: TRBV4-2
clone size: -
CDR3 protein: ASSQDGTSGAVNEQF

V gene: TRBV30
clone size: -
CDR3 protein: AWSQGGNTEAF

V gene: TRBV9
clone size: once
CDR3 protein: ASSVSLDGEQF

V gene: TRBV6-5
clone size: -
CDR3 protein: ASRFDRGAINEQF

V gene: TRBV5-6
clone size: -
CDR3 protein: ASSGGGLGTEAF